The 28 T cell receptor beta chains reported below all come from one sample, sequenced in a study of shared clonotypes between healthy human individuals. CD45RO-negative, CCR7-selected cells formed the naive CD8 fraction, which excluded terminally differentiated effector memory CD45RA+ cells. The protocol was immunoSEQ multiplex PCR, while the TCRdb copy is restricted to in-frame clones and leaves out a portion. Of more than 2 million clones listed, about 95% are singletons. The sequencing sample was made of naive CD8+ T cells sorted from blood. These receptors were taken from a man aged 18-30 years in good health.

The genes are TRBV10-3 and TRBJ2-2; 7 bases are a match to TRBD2. The CDR3 is made up of 14 amino acids. Germline trimming cut 8 bases from V and 2 bases from J; bases unmatched to any gene: 5. Germline V gives CDR1 ENHRY, CDR2 SYGVKD. The CDR3 loop reads CAIGDYINTGELFF. The CDR3 bases are TGTGCCATCGGGGACTACATAAACACCGGGGAGCTGTTTTTT.

The chain couples TRBV19 to TRBJ2-7, with TRBD1 matching over 9 bases. V lost 6 bases and J lost 3; bases outside the gene matches: 9. This CDR3 has 15 amino acids. Per germline, CDR1 LNHDA and CDR2 SQIVND (reference sequence). In DNA form, the CDR3 reads TGTGCCAGTAGCACCACGGGACAGGGTCTCTACGAGCAGTACTTC. This translates into CASSTTGQGLYEQYF.

The CDR3: CSVVSSGTISPDTQYF. CDR3 nucleotides: TGCAGCGTCGTCTCCTCGGGGACGATAAGCCCAGATACGCAGTATTTT. V and J are TRBV29-1 and TRBJ2-3; either TRBD1 or TRBD2 may supply D (5 bases each). Germline values: CDR1 SQVTM, CDR2 ANQGSEA. V lost 6 bases to trimming and J lost 4 bases, with 23 bases between them. The CDR3 has 16 residues.

This sequence joins TRBV4-3 and TRBJ2-7; the D gene is possibly TRBD2 (5 bases). Germline-derived CDR1 and CDR2 are LGHNA and YSLEER. V lost 0 bases to trimming and J lost 8 bases, with 11 bases between them. This CDR3 comprises 13 residues. CDR3 sequence reads: CASSQDGRGKQYF. For the CDR3, the DNA is TGCGCCAGCAGCCAAGATGGGAGAGGGAAGCAGTACTTC.

The chain has TRBV19 and TRBJ2-7, with 10 bases matching TRBD1. Germline-derived CDR1 and CDR2 are LNHDA and SQIVND (reference sequence). The CDR3 sequence is 15 residues long. The V segment lost 6 bases and the J segment 7 bases; nucleotides outside the gene matches: 12. The CDR3 reads CASSPGTGVREEQYF. The CDR3 DNA reads as TGTGCCAGTAGCCCCGGGACAGGGGTCCGGGAAGAGCAGTACTTC.

The V call is TRBV7-8, the J call TRBJ2-7; D may be TRBD1 (6 bases). V was trimmed by 5 bases and J by 2 bases, leaving 13 bases between them. This CDR3 comprises 14 residues. Germline V lookup: CDR1 SGHVS, CDR2 FQNEAQ. The CDR3: CASSPSGTTYEQYF. CDR3 bases: TGTGCCAGCAGCCCATCCGGGACAACCTACGAGCAGTACTTC.

A word on this clone: Other DNA sequences from this sample encode an identical CDR3 as well. CDR3 bases: TGTGCCAGCAGCCCGGGGGCCGGGGAGCTGTTTTTT. The encoded protein is CASSPGAGELFF. V is TRBV13 and J is TRBJ2-2; tentatively, D is TRBD2 (6 bases). The CDR3 length is 12 residues. CDR1 and CDR2 (germline): PRHDT, FYEKMQ (reference sequence). With 5 bases removed from V and 6 bases from J, the gap between germline ends came to 7 bases.

As concerns this clone: The sample has other DNA sequences that encode this CDR3 too. The chain employs TRBV28 and TRBJ2-2, with D perhaps assigned TRBD1 or TRBD2 (6 bases each). The germline CDR1 and CDR2 sequences are MDHEN and SYDVKM. The CDR3 spans 13 residues. V lost 2 bases and J 6 bases, leaving 7 bases between the germline ends. The CDR3 protein is CASSLGGPGELFF. CDR3 DNA sequence: TGTGCCAGCAGTTTAGGGGGGCCCGGGGAGCTGTTTTTT.

J is TRBJ2-7 and V is TRBV28; D tentatively reads TRBD1 or TRBD2 (5 bases each). The CDR3 runs 14 residues. Trimming left V 7 bases short and J 3 bases short, with 16 bases between. Germline CDR1 and CDR2: MDHEN and SYDVKM. This CDR3 reads CASIPSGTDYEQYF. The CDR3 DNA reads as TGTGCCAGCATCCCCTCTGGGACCGACTACGAGCAGTACTTC. Full variable domain (remainder filled in from reference TRBV28 and TRBJ2-7): DVKVTQSSRYLVKRTGEKVFLECVQDMDHENMFWYRQDPGLGLRLIYFSYDVKMKEKGDIPEGYSVSREKKERFSLILESASTNQTSMYLCASIPSGTDYEQYFGPGTRLTVT.

This rearrangement joins TRBV5-8 to TRBJ1-5, with a weak D call TRBD1 (6 bases). Trimming left V 4 bases short and J 5 bases short, with 13 bases between. CDR1 SGHTS and CDR2 YDEGEE come from the germline V gene. This CDR3 contains 14 residues. CDR3 residues: CASSRWGGDQPQHF. The CDR3 nucleotides read TGTGCCAGCAGCCGTTGGGGGGGCGATCAGCCCCAGCATTTT.

The chain links TRBV7-8 to TRBJ2-7, with a possible D match to TRBD2 (7 bases). The CDR3 runs to 14 residues. The germline V gene encodes CDR1 SGHVS and CDR2 FQNEAQ. The V gene lost 2 bases and the J gene lost 5 bases, with 13 bases spanning the gap. CDR3 sequence reads: CASSLLGGDDEQYF. In DNA form, the CDR3 reads TGTGCCAGCAGCTTATTAGGGGGGGACGACGAGCAGTACTTC.

The J gene is TRBJ2-7, the V gene TRBV2, with D unresolved. V gave up 2 bases and J gave up 0 bases, with 8 bases separating them. The CDR3 extends over 14 amino acids. Germline CDR1 reads SNHLY; CDR2 reads FYNNEI. The DNA for the CDR3 is TGTGCCAGCAGTGAATTTGGAAACTCCTACGAGCAGTACTTC. This gives the protein CASSEFGNSYEQYF. The full variable domain, rest sourced from reference TRBV2 and TRBJ2-7, is EPEVTQTPSHQVTQMGQEVILRCVPISNHLYFYWYRQILGQKVEFLVSFYNNEISEKSEIFDDQFSVERPDGSNFTLKIRSTKLEDSAMYFCASSEFGNSYEQYFGPGTRLTVT.

The rearrangement joins TRBV27 to TRBJ1-1; possibly TRBD1 for D (6 bases). The CDR3 runs 14 residues. Trimming removed 6 bases at V and 2 bases at J, with 13 bases between. Per germline, CDR1 MNHEY and CDR2 SMNVEV (reference sequence). The CDR3, as DNA: TGTGCCAGCAGAGTTGGGGGGCCCAACACTGAAGCTTTCTTT. Its protein product is CASRVGGPNTEAFF.

The gene calls are TRBV7-9 and TRBJ2-3; the D gene is possibly TRBD2 (6 bases). This CDR3 is 16 amino acids long. The ends were cut back, 5 bases at V and 4 bases at J, with 19 bases in the middle. The germline gives CDR1 SEHNR, CDR2 FQNEAQ (reference sequence). The CDR3 DNA is TGTGCCAGCAGCCGCCCCCAGGGTTGGGAGGCAGATACGCAGTATTTT. This gives the protein CASSRPQGWEADTQYF.

J is TRBJ2-5 and V is TRBV27; D unresolved. Germline V lookup: CDR1 MNHEY, CDR2 SMNVEV (reference sequence). Trimming cost V 6 bases and J 4 bases, with 12 bases left between them. This CDR3 is 13 amino acids long. CDR3 residues: CASSHSTPETQYF. The CDR3 bases are TGTGCCAGCAGCCACTCCACCCCAGAGACCCAGTACTTC.

Note on this clone: One end of the junction varies from germline; a read error may be responsible. This rearrangement joins TRBV9 to TRBJ2-7, with a possible D match to TRBD2 (7 bases). This CDR3 is built from 13 residues. The germline CDR1 and CDR2 sequences are SGDLS and YYNGEE. The CDR3 DNA is TGTGCCAGCAGCGTTGGGGGGGCCACTTTTCAGAACTTC. Translating it yields CASSVGGATFQNF. Supplemented by reference TRBV9 and TRBJ2-7, the full variable domain reads DSGVTQTPKHLITATGQRVTLRCSPRSGDLSVYWYQQSLDQGLQFLIQYYNGEERAKGNILERFSAQQFPDLHSELNLSSLELGDSALYFCASSVGGATFQNFGPGTRLTVT.

The chain's CDR3 is CASSNTFRGGTGTNTGELFF. CDR3 DNA: TGCGCCAGCAGTAACACCTTTAGAGGGGGCACAGGGACGAACACCGGGGAGCTGTTTTTT. V gene TRBV10-1 combines with J gene TRBJ2-2; TRBD1 matches at 7 bases. Trimming removed 5 bases from V and 0 bases from J; junction bases left unmatched: 18. Germline V gene sequence: CDR1 WNHNN, CDR2 SYGVQD (reference sequence). CDR3 length: 20 residues.

The CDR3 region is CASSAKGVADTQYF. DNA for the CDR3: TGTGCCAGCAGCGCTAAGGGTGTAGCGGATACGCAGTATTTT. The rearrangement uses TRBV9 and TRBJ2-3; TRBD2 is a possible D gene (5 bases). Trimming shortened V by 3 bases and J by 6 bases, and 14 bases separated the two germline ends. The CDR3 loop spans 14 amino acids. The germline V gene encodes CDR1 SGDLS and CDR2 YYNGEE.

The V gene is TRBV2, the J gene TRBJ2-7; 8 bases agree with TRBD1. Unmatched junction bases numbered 2, after V lost 5 bases and J lost 2 bases. From germline, CDR1 is SNHLY and CDR2 FYNNEI. The CDR3 is made up of 13 amino acids. CDR3 nucleotides: TGTGCCAGCAGTACGGACAGGGCCTACGAGCAGTACTTC. Protein product: CASSTDRAYEQYF.

This CDR3 is CASTAGWGEETQYF. The CDR3 nucleotides are TGTGCCAGCACGGCAGGGTGGGGGGAAGAGACCCAGTACTTC. The chain has TRBV6-6 and TRBJ2-5, with D perhaps TRBD2 (6 bases). The germline CDR1 and CDR2 sequences are MNHNY and SVGAGI (reference sequence). The CDR3 has 14 residues. V dropped 7 bases and J dropped 3 bases, with 15 bases sitting between them.

This clone was detected once. The V and J genes are TRBV7-3 and TRBJ2-1; D gene uncertain. The V gene lost 4 bases and the J gene lost 12 bases, with 16 bases spanning the gap. CDR3 length: 13 residues. CDR1 SGHTA and CDR2 FQGTGA come from the germline V gene. CDR3: CASSSPEATGQFF. CDR3 bases: TGTGCCAGCAGCTCCCCCGAAGCTACCGGGCAGTTCTTC.

This chain joins TRBV13 and TRBJ2-3, with 13 bases that match TRBD2. The germline gives CDR1 PRHDT, CDR2 FYEKMQ (reference sequence). The length of the CDR3 is 15 residues. Germline trimming cut 6 bases from V and 5 bases from J; bases unmatched to any gene: 5. CDR3 protein: CASSPTSGRLDTQYF. CDR3 DNA sequence: TGTGCCAGCAGTCCGACTAGCGGGAGGTTAGATACGCAGTATTTT.

A note on this clone: Other DNA sequences in this sample translate to the same CDR3. The V and J genes are TRBV5-4 and TRBJ2-7; 7 bases match TRBD2. This CDR3 is built from 12 residues. After removal of 5 bases from V and 3 bases from J, the junction contained 2 bases not matched to a gene. Germline CDR1 reads SGHNT; CDR2 reads YYREEE (reference sequence). CDR3 coding DNA: TGTGCCAGCAGTTGGGGGGGCTACGAGCAGTACTTC. Residues: CASSWGGYEQYF.

The chain recombines TRBV7-9 with TRBJ2-7; D uncertain. The V end lost 4 bases, the J end lost 2 bases, and 12 bases lay between the germline ends. There are 14 residues in the CDR3. Germline loops: CDR1 SEHNR, CDR2 FQNEAQ (reference sequence). In DNA, the CDR3 is TGTGCCAGCAGCTCGCCTCAGGTGCCCTACGAGCAGTACTTC. This encodes CASSSPQVPYEQYF.

This clone was seen a single time. This chain uses TRBV28 with TRBJ1-5; 7 positions agree with TRBD1. Per germline, CDR1 MDHEN and CDR2 SYDVKM. The CDR3 covers 15 residues. With V trimmed by 4 bases and J by 2 bases, 5 bases remained unmatched. The CDR3 nucleotides are TGTGCCAGCAGTTCACAGGGGCTGGGCAATCAGCCCCAGCATTTT. This sequence encodes CASSSQGLGNQPQHF.

This clone is a singleton in its sample. This sequence joins TRBV5-6 and TRBJ2-7, with TRBD1 identical over 7 bases. Germline CDR1 SGHDT, CDR2 YYEEEE. CDR3 length: 14 residues. With V trimmed by 6 bases and J by 3 bases, 9 bases remained unmatched. Written as DNA, the CDR3 is TGTGCCAGCACCCTTAGGGACAGAGGCTACGAGCAGTACTTC. Its protein is CASTLRDRGYEQYF.

The V call is TRBV28, the J call TRBJ1-2, with TRBD1 matching 11 bases. J was trimmed by 4 bases and V by 3 bases; bases with no gene match: 16. In germline, CDR1 is MDHEN, CDR2 SYDVKM. The CDR3 length is 19 residues. CDR3 sequence reads: CASSFPPQGQGAITYGYTF. The CDR3 DNA reads TGTGCCAGCAGTTTCCCCCCCCAAGGACAGGGGGCGATCACCTATGGCTACACCTTC.

The rearrangement links TRBV7-8 to TRBJ2-7, with TRBD1 as a possible D gene (6 bases). CDR1 is SGHVS, CDR2 FQNEAQ, per germline. This CDR3 is built from 14 residues. Trimming took off 3 bases at V and 3 bases at J, with 12 bases between the two ends. The CDR3: CASSLTGFDYEQYF. CDR3 DNA sequence: TGTGCCAGCAGCTTGACAGGCTTCGACTACGAGCAGTACTTC. Supplemented by reference TRBV7-8 and TRBJ2-7, the full variable domain reads GAGVSQSPRYKVAKRGQDVALRCDPISGHVSLFWYQQALGQGPEFLTYFQNEAQLDKSGLPSDRFFAERPEGSVSTLKIQRTQQEDSAVYLCASSLTGFDYEQYFGPGTRLTVT.